The 26 T cell receptor beta chains below were found in one sample sequenced in a study of blood T cell repertoires in COVID-19. The repertoire was sequenced with immunoSEQ multiplex PCR; TCRdb's copy has only in-frame clones and lacks some. This table has 84,000 or so clones, roughly 86% appearing once. The sequenced sample consisted of peripheral blood. These receptors all stem from a man aged 65 to 79 with acute or convalescent COVID-19.

The chain is built from TRBV5-5 and TRBJ2-7; D is ambiguous. The germline CDR1 and CDR2 sequences are SGHKS and YYEKEE (reference sequence). Trimming pared 3 bases from V and 6 bases from J, leaving 10 bases between. CDR3 length: 12 amino acids. The CDR3 nucleotides are TGTGCCAGCAGCTCGGTGAAGAGCGAGCAGTACTTC. Encoded protein: CASSSVKSEQYF.

The chain carries TRBV28 and TRBJ1-1, with unresolved D. The CDR3 covers 14 residues. Trimming took 6 bases from V and 0 from J, leaving 11 bases between them. The germline CDR1 and CDR2 sequences are MDHEN and SYDVKM. The CDR3 loop reads CASRSIQVNTEAFF. DNA for the CDR3: TGTGCCAGCAGGTCCATACAAGTGAACACTGAAGCTTTCTTT.

The J gene is TRBJ1-2, the V gene TRBV10-3; D is undetermined. The CDR3 loop spans 13 amino acids. The ends were cut back, 3 bases at V and 4 bases at J, with 9 bases in the middle. Per germline, CDR1 ENHRY and CDR2 SYGVKD. This chain's CDR3 is CAISEEGSYGYTF. DNA for the CDR3: TGTGCCATCAGTGAAGAGGGCTCCTATGGCTACACCTTC.

This sequence joins TRBV9 and TRBJ2-3; 8 bases fit TRBD2. Germline trimming cut 3 bases from V and 6 bases from J; bases unmatched to any gene: 9. The V gene's germline CDR1 is SGDLS and CDR2 YYNGEE. The CDR3 is 15 residues long. In DNA form, the CDR3 reads TGTGCCAGCAGCGACCGGGGGGGCCGGGCCGATACGCAGTATTTT. It codes for CASSDRGGRADTQYF.

This chain uses TRBV19 with TRBJ1-1, with D possibly matching TRBD1 (6 bases). This CDR3 spans 13 amino acids. V dropped 8 bases and J dropped 3 bases, with 13 bases sitting between them. Germline lookup yields CDR1 LNHDA and CDR2 SQIVND (reference sequence). In DNA form, the CDR3 reads TGTGCCAGTGCGGTATCAGGGGACACTGAAGCTTTCTTT. Amino acids: CASAVSGDTEAFF.

The chain employs TRBV6-5 and TRBJ2-3; no clear D. The CDR3 loop spans 13 amino acids. V was pared by 7 bases and J by 1 base, with 9 bases between. Looked up from germline, CDR1 is MNHEY and CDR2 is SVGAGI. The CDR3 region is CASTTAGTDTQYF. CDR3 nucleotide sequence: TGTGCCAGCACTACCGCTGGCACAGATACGCAGTATTTT.

V usage is TRBV15 and J usage is TRBJ2-5; TRBD2 agrees at 12 bases. Germline lookup yields CDR1 LNHNV and CDR2 YYDKDF (reference sequence). The junction had 8 bases not matched to a gene; V was cut back by 4 bases and J by 5 bases. The CDR3 runs to 16 residues. The CDR3 nucleotides read TGTGCCACCAGCAAATTGACTAGCGGGGGTATGGAGACCCAGTACTTC. Protein product: CATSKLTSGGMETQYF.

The rearrangement uses TRBV4-3 and TRBJ2-3, with 7 nucleotides matching TRBD2. CDR1 is LGHNA and CDR2 is YSLEER in the germline V gene. The CDR3 sequence is 17 residues long. V shed 0 bases, J shed 2 bases, and the junction held 8 bases outside the gene matches. The CDR3, as DNA: TGCGCCAGCAGCCAAGATTGGGCGGGAGTTATCACAGATACGCAGTATTTT. This translates into CASSQDWAGVITDTQYF.

The V call is TRBV9, the J call TRBJ2-2, with TRBD2 matching 10 bases. Per the germline V gene, CDR1 is SGDLS and CDR2 is YYNGEE. The V gene end was trimmed by 5 bases and the J gene end by 3 bases; junction bases not matched to a gene: 7. The CDR3 loop spans 16 amino acids. CDR3 coding DNA: TGTGCCAGCAGTAGGCTAGCGGGGGTGTACACCGGGGAGCTGTTTTTT. Amino acids: CASSRLAGVYTGELFF.

The rearrangement uses TRBV6-2 or TRBV6-3 and TRBJ1-5; TRBD1 agrees at 7 bases. Germline V lookup: CDR1 MNHEY, CDR2 SVGEGT. Trimming at V came to 2 bases and at J to 14 bases, leaving 3 bases not matched to a gene. There are 11 residues in the CDR3. Written as DNA, the CDR3 is TGTGCCAGCAGTTACGGACAGGAAAAGCATTTT. Its translation: CASSYGQEKHF.

This clone was counted only a few times. The J gene is TRBJ2-7, the V gene TRBV11-2; 9 bases are shared with TRBD1. The ends lost 4 bases at V and 3 bases at J; junction bases unmatched: 4. The CDR3 extends over 14 amino acids. The germline gives CDR1 SGHAT, CDR2 FQNNGV. The CDR3, as DNA: TGTGCCAGCAGCTCTATGACAGGGGGCTACGAGCAGTACTTC. The encoded protein is CASSSMTGGYEQYF.

The CDR3 is CASSIIRANTGELFF. The CDR3 DNA follows: TGTGCCAGTAGTATAATCCGGGCGAACACCGGGGAGCTGTTTTTT. J is TRBJ2-2 and V is TRBV19, with D uncertain. V was clipped by 2 bases and J by 0 bases, with 7 bases between them. The CDR3 covers 15 residues. Germline loops: CDR1 LNHDA, CDR2 SQIVND (reference sequence).

The rearrangement links TRBV10-3 to TRBJ1-2, with D perhaps matching TRBD1 (6 bases). CDR1 is ENHRY, CDR2 SYGVKD, per germline. The germline V and J ends were trimmed by 11 bases and 8 bases, with 21 bases remaining between them. The CDR3 length is 13 residues. The CDR3 DNA sequence: TGTGCCCAGAGCCGGGACACTATGTCCGGCTACACCTTC. This translates into CAQSRDTMSGYTF.

The chain is built from TRBV19 and TRBJ2-1, with a weak D call TRBD2 (6 bases). Germline CDR1 LNHDA, CDR2 SQIVND (reference sequence). Trimming left V 6 bases short and J 4 bases short, with 19 bases between. The CDR3 length is 16 residues. The DNA of the CDR3 is TGTGCCAGTAGGCCGCGGGGCGGCATAACTTACAATGAGCAGTTCTTC. Residues: CASRPRGGITYNEQFF. The full variable domain, completed using reference TRBV19 and TRBJ2-1, is DGGITQSPKYLFRKEGQNVTLSCEQNLNHDAMYWYRQDPGQGLRLIYYSQIVNDFQKGDIAEGYSVSREKKESFPLTVTSAQKNPTAFYLCASRPRGGITYNEQFFGPGTRLTVL.

This chain links TRBV11-2 with TRBJ2-4; TRBD2 aligns across 13 bases. CDR3 length: 15 amino acids. Trimming took 7 bases from V and 10 from J; bases not matched to a gene: 10. Germline CDR1 reads SGHAT; CDR2 reads FQNNGV. The CDR3 nucleotides are TGTGCCAGCACCTGGGGGGGACTAGCGGGATATATTCAGTACTTC. The encoded protein is CASTWGGLAGYIQYF.

V gene TRBV3-1 (or the pseudogene TRBV3-2) combines with J gene TRBJ2-3; TRBD2 matches at 8 bases. The trim removed 0 bases at V and 4 bases at J, leaving 9 bases unmatched. Germline lookup yields CDR1 LGHDT and CDR2 YNNKEL (reference sequence). This CDR3 region has 17 residues. The CDR3 DNA follows: TGTGCCAGCAGCCAAGAATTGGTCCTAGCGGGTCCAGATACGCAGTATTTT. This encodes CASSQELVLAGPDTQYF.

The chain links TRBV2 to TRBJ2-1, with D possibly matching TRBD1 (6 bases). The CDR3 runs 15 residues. Germline V gene lookup returns CDR1 SNHLY and CDR2 FYNNEI. Trimming removed 7 bases from V and 3 bases from J, with 16 bases in between. Written as DNA, the CDR3 is TGTGCCAGCAAGAAAGGACAGAACGTCTACAATGAGCAGTTCTTC. Encoded protein: CASKKGQNVYNEQFF. The full variable domain, with the rest looked up from reference TRBV2 and TRBJ2-1, is EPEVTQTPSHQVTQMGQEVILRCVPISNHLYFYWYRQILGQKVEFLVSFYNNEISEKSEIFDDQFSVERPDGSNFTLKIRSTKLEDSAMYFCASKKGQNVYNEQFFGPGTRLTVL.

This chain uses TRBV19 with TRBJ1-5; D is undetermined. There are 14 residues in the CDR3. V gave up 7 bases and J gave up 2 bases, with 12 bases separating them. The germline V gene encodes CDR1 LNHDA and CDR2 SQIVND (reference sequence). CDR3: CASTFVSGNQPQHF. The CDR3 coding sequence is TGTGCCAGTACCTTTGTTAGTGGCAATCAGCCCCAGCATTTT. Full variable domain (outside the CDR3, taken from reference TRBV19 and TRBJ1-5): DGGITQSPKYLFRKEGQNVTLSCEQNLNHDAMYWYRQDPGQGLRLIYYSQIVNDFQKGDIAEGYSVSREKKESFPLTVTSAQKNPTAFYLCASTFVSGNQPQHFGDGTRLSIL.

V usage is TRBV7-8 and J usage is TRBJ2-7; 9 bases are a match to TRBD1. The junction had 5 bases not matched to a gene; V was cut back by 4 bases and J by 1 base. CDR3 length equals 15 residues. Per the germline V gene, CDR1 is SGHVS and CDR2 is FQNEAQ. The CDR3 bases are TGTGCCAGCAGCTATATTGGGACAGGGTCCTACGAGCAGTACTTC. Translation gives CASSYIGTGSYEQYF.

The chain is built from TRBV18 and TRBJ2-2, with 9 bases matching TRBD2. Germline CDR1 KGHSH, CDR2 LQKENI. The CDR3 is 18 residues long. J was trimmed by 0 bases and V by 3 bases; bases with no gene match: 8. This chain's CDR3 is CASSPPLAGYANTGELFF. CDR3 sequence (DNA): TGTGCCAGCTCACCGCCACTAGCGGGCTACGCGAACACCGGGGAGCTGTTTTTT.

The V and J genes are TRBV29-1 and TRBJ2-7; 8 bases are a match to TRBD2. The germline V gene has CDR1 SQVTM and CDR2 ANQGSEA. CDR3 size: 12 residues. The ends lost 3 bases at V and 9 bases at J; junction bases unmatched: 7. This CDR3 is CSVDRDGGAQYF. CDR3 DNA: TGCAGCGTTGACCGGGACGGGGGGGCGCAGTACTTC.

The chain couples TRBV5-6 to TRBJ1-1; D remains unclear. V was pared by 0 bases and J by 0 bases, with 6 bases between. This CDR3 is built from 14 residues. Germline CDR1 and CDR2: SGHDT and YYEEEE. In DNA form, the CDR3 reads TGTGCCAGCAGCTTGGCCACGGTGAACACTGAAGCTTTCTTT. Translating it yields CASSLATVNTEAFF.

The chain combines TRBV5-1 with TRBJ2-1; no reliable D call. Trimming left V 0 bases short and J 6 bases short, with 13 bases between. Germline loops: CDR1 SGHRS, CDR2 YFSETQ. The CDR3 has 15 residues. The DNA for the CDR3 is TGCGCCAGCAGCTTGGTACCGACGAGGAGCAATGAGCAGTTCTTC. The encoded protein is CASSLVPTRSNEQFF.

This chain joins TRBV5-1 and TRBJ1-1; the match to TRBD1 covers 9 bases. V was pared by 5 bases and J by 0 bases, with 8 bases of the junction left unmatched. CDR1 SGHRS and CDR2 YFSETQ come from the germline V gene. CDR3 length equals 16 residues. The CDR3 loop is CASREQGAIMNTEAFF. CDR3 sequence (DNA): TGCGCCAGCAGAGAACAGGGGGCGATAATGAACACTGAAGCTTTCTTT.

The chain links TRBV5-1 to TRBJ2-3; the match to TRBD2 covers 11 bases. CDR3 length: 19 amino acids. V was clipped by 2 bases and J by 4 bases; unmatched bases: 15. Germline V lookup: CDR1 SGHRS, CDR2 YFSETQ. CDR3 region: CASSFFLLSLAGGPDTQYF. CDR3 DNA sequence: TGCGCCAGCAGCTTCTTTCTGCTTTCTTTAGCGGGAGGGCCAGATACGCAGTATTTT.

The rearrangement links TRBV11-2 to TRBJ2-3; no firm D call. CDR1 and CDR2 from the germline V gene are SGHAT and FQNNGV. CDR3 length: 15 amino acids. Trimming pared 7 bases from V and 2 bases from J, leaving 16 bases between. The CDR3 bases are TGTGCCAGCACCGTCACCCCGCTACTCACAGATACGCAGTATTTT. Its protein product is CASTVTPLLTDTQYF.